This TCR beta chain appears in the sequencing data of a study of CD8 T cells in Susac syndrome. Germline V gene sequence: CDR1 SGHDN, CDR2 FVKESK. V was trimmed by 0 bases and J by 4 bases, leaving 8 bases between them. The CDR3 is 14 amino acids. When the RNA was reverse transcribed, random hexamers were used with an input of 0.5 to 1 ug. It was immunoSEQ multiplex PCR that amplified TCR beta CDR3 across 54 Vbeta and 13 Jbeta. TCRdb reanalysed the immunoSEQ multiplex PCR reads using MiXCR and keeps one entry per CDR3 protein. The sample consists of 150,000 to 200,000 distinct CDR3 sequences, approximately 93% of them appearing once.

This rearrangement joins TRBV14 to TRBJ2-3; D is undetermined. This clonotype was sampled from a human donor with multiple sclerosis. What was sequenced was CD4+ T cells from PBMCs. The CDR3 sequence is CASSQDQNSDTQYF. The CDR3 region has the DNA TGTGCCAGCAGCCAAGATCAAAACTCAGATACGCAGTATTTT.